This T cell receptor beta chain was documented in a study of T cell responses to AZD1222 COVID-19 vaccine. Study context: Pooled samples include second doses given at about 4 or 12 weeks.

In germline, CDR1 is MNHNY, CDR2 SVGAGI (reference sequence). This CDR3 contains 14 residues. V lost 6 bases, J lost 5 bases, and 8 bases stayed unmatched. Produced via immunoSEQ multiplex PCR; TCRdb's table is partial and in-frame only. There are more than 85,000 clones in the sample; 88% occur only once, and 16% lies in the top ten. The sequence derives from an adult in good health. V gene TRBV6-6 combines with J gene TRBJ2-7, with 9 bases identical to TRBD2. The specimen comprised peripheral blood, sampled on day 0 of AZD1222 vaccination. CDR3 bases: TGTGCCAGCAGCCCGGGACTAGCTCTAGACGAGCAGTACTTC. Translation gives CASSPGLALDEQYF.